This entry describes one T cell receptor beta chain. Its antigen is unidentified. These data belong to a study of OX40 agonist ivuxolimab in advanced cancers. Study in general: A male proportion of about 84% was recorded, with mean age around 62 years and range roughly 23 to 90. Earlier treatment with anti-PD-1, anti-PD-L1 or anti-CTLA-4 was permitted, and less than 50% had received some. Whole-study findings and limits: In the 0.1 to 3.0 mg/kg range, CD4+ and CD8+ blood T cells had expanded clonally by week 6. The investigators did not determine what antigen specificity the expanded peripheral T cells had.

Using immunoSEQ multiplex PCR, the repertoire was profiled, and TCRdb retains in-frame clones only, with some absent. Of fewer than 80,000 clones listed, 89% were seen once; the top ten hold 12%. Trimming cost V 9 bases and J 7 bases; bases outside gene matches: 6. The length of the CDR3 is 12 residues. Germline CDR1 SNHLY, CDR2 FYNNEI. The clonotype comes from an adult with an advanced solid tumor such as melanoma, head and neck, liver or kidney cancer. V is TRBV2 and J is TRBJ2-7, with 10 bases fitting TRBD1. Specimen: CD4+ or CD8+ T cells sorted from blood, collected in a trial of the OX40 agonist ivuxolimab. CDR3 sequence reads: CARTGQGIEQYF. As DNA, the CDR3 is TGTGCCAGAACGGGACAGGGGATAGAGCAGTACTTC.